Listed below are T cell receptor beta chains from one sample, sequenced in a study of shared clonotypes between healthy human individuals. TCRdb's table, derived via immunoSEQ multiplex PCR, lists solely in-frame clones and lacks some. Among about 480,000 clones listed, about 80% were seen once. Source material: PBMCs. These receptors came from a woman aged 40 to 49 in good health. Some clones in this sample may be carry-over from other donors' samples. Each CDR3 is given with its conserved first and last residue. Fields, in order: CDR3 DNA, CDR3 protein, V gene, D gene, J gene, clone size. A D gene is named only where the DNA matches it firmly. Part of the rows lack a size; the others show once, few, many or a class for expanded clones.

CDR3nt: TGCGCCAGCAGCACCGGGACAGGGTCTATTGAAGCTTTCTTT; CDR3aa: CASSTGTGSIEAFF; v_gene: TRBV5-1; d_gene: TRBD1; j_gene: TRBJ1-1; abundance: few
CDR3nt: TGTGCCAGCAGCCCCCGCAGGGACACTGAAGCTTTCTTT; CDR3aa: CASSPRRDTEAFF; v_gene: TRBV4-2; d_gene: NA; j_gene: TRBJ1-1; abundance: few
CDR3nt: TGTGCCAGCAGCTTGGCAACTACATTGGGCGGGGAGCTGTTTTTT; CDR3aa: CASSLATTLGGELFF; v_gene: TRBV7-2; d_gene: NA; j_gene: TRBJ2-2; abundance: NA
CDR3nt: TGTGCCAGCAGCGAGGGGCGAGGGGGCGCCTATCAAGAGACCCAGTACTTC; CDR3aa: CASSEGRGGAYQETQYF; v_gene: TRBV9; d_gene: TRBD1; j_gene: TRBJ2-5; abundance: NA
CDR3nt: TGTGCCAGCAGCTCTAGCGGGATGACCCCCTACGAGCAGTACTTC; CDR3aa: CASSSSGMTPYEQYF; v_gene: TRBV5-6; d_gene: TRBD2; j_gene: TRBJ2-7; abundance: NA
CDR3nt: TGCGCCAGCAGCTTGGGGCTCGACAGGGTAGATGTCACTGAAGCTTTCTTT; CDR3aa: CASSLGLDRVDVTEAFF; v_gene: TRBV5-1; d_gene: TRBD1; j_gene: TRBJ1-1; abundance: NA
CDR3nt: TGCGCCAGCAGCTTGTTTGGGACAGGGGTTTTGAACACTGAAGCTTTCTTT; CDR3aa: CASSLFGTGVLNTEAFF; v_gene: TRBV5-1; d_gene: TRBD1; j_gene: TRBJ1-1; abundance: NA
CDR3nt: TGTGCCTGGAGTCCCGGGACATCGTATAACTATGGCTACACCTTC; CDR3aa: CAWSPGTSYNYGYTF; v_gene: TRBV30; d_gene: NA; j_gene: TRBJ1-2; abundance: once
CDR3nt: TGTGCCAGCCGGAGGGATTCCTACGAGCAGTACTTC; CDR3aa: CASRRDSYEQYF; v_gene: TRBV7-2; d_gene: NA; j_gene: TRBJ2-7; abundance: NA
CDR3nt: TGCGCCAGCAGCTTGGAGTCTCCTAACTATGGCTACACCTTC; CDR3aa: CASSLESPNYGYTF; v_gene: TRBV5-1; d_gene: NA; j_gene: TRBJ1-2; abundance: NA
CDR3nt: TGTGCCAGCTCACCCGGCGGCGGGAGCTCCTACGAGCAGTACTTC; CDR3aa: CASSPGGGSSYEQYF; v_gene: TRBV18; d_gene: TRBD2; j_gene: TRBJ2-7; abundance: once
CDR3nt: TGTGCCAGCAGCTGGGGCAGACTTTACAATGAGCAGTTCTTC; CDR3aa: CASSWGRLYNEQFF; v_gene: TRBV5-6; d_gene: NA; j_gene: TRBJ2-1; abundance: NA
CDR3nt: TGTGCCACCCAGACGGAGTTTAATGAAAAACTGTTTTTT; CDR3aa: CATQTEFNEKLFF; v_gene: TRBV2; d_gene: NA; j_gene: TRBJ1-4; abundance: NA
CDR3nt: TGTGCCAGCTGGGAAAGCAATCAGCCCCAGCATTTT; CDR3aa: CASWESNQPQHF; v_gene: TRBV28; d_gene: NA; j_gene: TRBJ1-5; abundance: few
CDR3nt: TGTGCCAGCAGCTTAGCTTCTAGCGGCCCTGATCAGTTCTTC; CDR3aa: CASSLASSGPDQFF; v_gene: TRBV7-9; d_gene: TRBD2; j_gene: TRBJ2-1; abundance: NA
CDR3nt: TGTGCCAGCAGTGACTCTTCGACAGGGGGCGGCACAGATACGCAGTATTTT; CDR3aa: CASSDSSTGGGTDTQYF; v_gene: TRBV6-4; d_gene: TRBD1; j_gene: TRBJ2-3; abundance: NA
CDR3nt: TGCAGCGCCAGCACAGGGGGAAGCTACGAGCAGTACTTC; CDR3aa: CSASTGGSYEQYF; v_gene: TRBV29-1; d_gene: TRBD1; j_gene: TRBJ2-7; abundance: NA
CDR3nt: TGTGCCAGCAGCTTAGGACTAGCGGGACCCACCGGGGAGCTGTTTTTT; CDR3aa: CASSLGLAGPTGELFF; v_gene: TRBV7-2; d_gene: TRBD2; j_gene: TRBJ2-2; abundance: NA
CDR3nt: TGTGCCAGCAGCTTAAGAGGGTCAGATACGCAGTATTTT; CDR3aa: CASSLRGSDTQYF; v_gene: TRBV11-3; d_gene: NA; j_gene: TRBJ2-3; abundance: NA